One and the same sample provided the 16 T cell receptor beta chains below, sequenced in a study of blood T cell repertoires in COVID-19. Clones were read by immunoSEQ multiplex PCR, and TCRdb kept only the in-frame ones, dropping some. The sample lists about 180,000 clones, 86% seen once, with roughly 2.9% in the top ten. Sequencing used peripheral blood. These receptors were obtained from a woman aged 25 to 45 with active or convalescent COVID-19.

The count of this clone is one. This chain connects TRBV9 to TRBJ2-2; tentatively, D is TRBD1 (6 bases). Germline loops: CDR1 SGDLS, CDR2 YYNGEE. This CDR3 has 15 residues. Trimming removed 7 bases from V and 6 bases from J, with 19 bases in between. The CDR3 DNA sequence: TGTGCCAGCCGTCCAGGAGAGGGGGAGTCCGGGGAGCTGTTTTTT. It specifies CASRPGEGESGELFF.

The chain has TRBV14 and TRBJ1-6; 10 bases match TRBD1. Germline trimming cut 3 bases from V and 6 bases from J; bases unmatched to any gene: 2. CDR1 is SGHDN and CDR2 is FVKESK in the germline V gene. This CDR3 is 15 amino acids long. CDR3 nucleotides: TGTGCCAGCAGCCAGAGACAGGGGGCTAATTCACCCCTCCACTTT. Protein: CASSQRQGANSPLHF.

The V gene is TRBV5-1, the J gene TRBJ1-1, with D possibly being TRBD1 (6 bases). The V and J ends lost 0 bases and 0 bases respectively, with 12 bases between them. This CDR3 has 16 amino acids. The germline V gene encodes CDR1 SGHRS and CDR2 YFSETQ. The CDR3 sequence: CASSLARGRLNTEAFF. The CDR3 DNA is TGCGCCAGCAGCTTGGCGAGGGGGAGATTGAACACTGAAGCTTTCTTT.

The rearrangement joins TRBV27 to TRBJ1-2, with TRBD1 identical over 8 bases. The ends lost 8 bases at V and 6 bases at J; junction bases unmatched: 8. The CDR3 length is 13 residues. Germline CDR1 MNHEY, CDR2 SMNVEV (reference sequence). The DNA for the CDR3 is TGTGCCAGCGCGAATAGGGGACAGGATGGCTACACCTTC. This translates into CASANRGQDGYTF.

The rearrangement links TRBV28 to TRBJ1-2, with a possible D match to TRBD1 (5 bases). In germline, CDR1 is MDHEN, CDR2 SYDVKM. This CDR3 is 12 amino acids long. Trimming removed 7 bases from V and 3 bases from J, with 9 bases in between. CDR3 region: CASTTVDYGYTF. CDR3 bases: TGTGCCAGCACGACAGTGGACTATGGCTACACCTTC.

The chain is built from TRBV27 and TRBJ1-2; D is uncertain. The CDR3 loop spans 13 amino acids. Germline CDR1 reads MNHEY; CDR2 reads SMNVEV (reference sequence). Trimming removed 6 bases from V and 7 bases from J, with 15 bases in between. This CDR3 reads CASSPPGSSGYTF. The CDR3, as DNA: TGTGCCAGCAGCCCGCCGGGGTCAAGTGGCTACACCTTC.

The chain has TRBV11-2 and TRBJ1-4; D not certain. Between the trimmed V and J ends, which lost 6 bases and 0 bases, there was a span of 5 bases. There are 13 residues in the CDR3. Germline V CDR1 and CDR2: SGHAT, FQNNGV. The CDR3 sequence: CASRTSTNEKLFF. CDR3 sequence (DNA): TGTGCCAGCAGGACATCAACTAATGAAAAACTGTTTTTT.

V and J are TRBV7-9 and TRBJ1-2; 7 nucleotides align to TRBD1. CDR3 size: 14 residues. Germline assignment: CDR1 SEHNR and CDR2 FQNEAQ (reference sequence). The J segment lost 6 bases and the V segment lost 0 bases, leaving 4 bases of the junction unmatched. The CDR3 loop reads CASSLAQGGNGYTF. The CDR3 DNA reads as TGTGCCAGCAGCTTAGCGCAAGGGGGCAATGGCTACACCTTC.

J is TRBJ2-5 and V is TRBV28; 7 bases align to TRBD2. The J segment lost 5 bases and the V segment lost 5 bases, leaving 11 bases of the junction unmatched. CDR3 length: 15 amino acids. Germline CDR1 reads MDHEN; CDR2 reads SYDVKM. CDR3 in DNA: TGTGCCAGCAGTCGCGCGATTGCGGGGGAGGAGACCCAGTACTTC. Its protein product is CASSRAIAGEETQYF.

The rearrangement links TRBV5-4 to TRBJ1-5; 9 positions match TRBD1. From germline, CDR1 is SGHNT and CDR2 YYREEE (reference sequence). The V gene end was trimmed by 2 bases and the J gene end by 2 bases; junction bases not matched to a gene: 2. The CDR3 is made up of 15 amino acids. CDR3 DNA: TGTGCCAGCAGCTTACAGGGGGCAGGCAATCAGCCCCAGCATTTT. Protein product: CASSLQGAGNQPQHF.

The gene calls are TRBV7-9 and TRBJ1-2; D is ambiguous. Germline CDR1 and CDR2: SEHNR and FQNEAQ (reference sequence). Trimming left V 1 base short and J 0 bases short, with 12 bases between. This CDR3 has 16 amino acids. CDR3 sequence (DNA): TGTGCCAGCAGCTTAGGAGCGAGAGCTCCTAACTATGGCTACACCTTC. Translating it yields CASSLGARAPNYGYTF.

The chain carries TRBV7-9 and TRBJ1-6; tentative D call: TRBD1 (5 bases). Trimming left V 2 bases short and J 7 bases short, with 12 bases between. In germline, CDR1 is SEHNR, CDR2 FQNEAQ (reference sequence). The CDR3 has 15 residues. CDR3 protein: CASSLLAGWNSPLHF. CDR3 bases: TGTGCCAGCAGCTTACTTGCAGGGTGGAATTCACCCCTCCACTTT. The full variable domain, with the rest looked up from reference TRBV7-9 and TRBJ1-6, is DTGVSQNPRHKITKRGQNVTFRCDPISEHNRLYWYRQTLGQGPEFLTYFQNEAQLEKSRLLSDRFSAERPKGSFSTLEIQRTEQGDSAMYLCASSLLAGWNSPLHFGNGTRLTVT.

This sequence joins TRBV4-2 and TRBJ2-1; TRBD1 matches at 10 bases. Per the germline V gene, CDR1 is LGHNA and CDR2 is YNFKEQ. The CDR3 length is 20 residues. The ends lost 0 bases at V and 5 bases at J; junction bases unmatched: 16. For the CDR3, the DNA is TGTGCCAGCAGCCAAGATTTATGGAGTTTCAGGGACAGGGGCCACAATGAGCAGTTCTTC. It is translated as CASSQDLWSFRDRGHNEQFF.

The chain has TRBV2 and TRBJ2-3; TRBD2 aligns across 10 bases. With 10 bases clipped from V and 2 bases from J, the junction kept 6 bases outside the gene matches. CDR1 SNHLY and CDR2 FYNNEI come from the germline V gene. CDR3 length: 14 residues. DNA for the CDR3: TGTGCCACCCGGACTAGCGGATTCACAGATACGCAGTATTTT. Protein sequence: CATRTSGFTDTQYF.

This clone came up once. The V gene is TRBV11-1, the J gene TRBJ2-5, with TRBD2 matching over 9 bases. V lost 5 bases, J lost 3 bases, and 4 bases stayed unmatched. CDR1 SGHAT and CDR2 FQDESV come from the germline V gene (reference sequence). The CDR3 extends over 14 amino acids. In DNA, the CDR3 is TGTGCCAGCAGCCCACGGACTAGCGAAGAGACCCAGTACTTC. Translation gives CASSPRTSEETQYF. The variable domain in full, with the rest retrieved from reference TRBV11-1 and TRBJ2-5, is EAEVAQSPRYKITEKSQAVAFWCDPISGHATLYWYRQILGQGPELLVQFQDESVVDDSQLPKDRFSAERLKGVDSTLKIQPAELGDSAMYLCASSPRTSEETQYFGPGTRLLVL.

This chain links TRBV6-5 with TRBJ1-6; 8 nucleotides agree with TRBD1. V shed 10 bases, J shed 7 bases, and the junction held 3 bases outside the gene matches. CDR1 is MNHEY, CDR2 SVGAGI, per germline. This CDR3 region has 12 residues. The CDR3 DNA reads as TGTGCCACCTGGGACAGGAATTCACCCCTCCACTTT. This sequence encodes CATWDRNSPLHF.